The entry that follows covers one T cell receptor (beta chain) sequence. Per germline, CDR1 MNHNS and CDR2 SASEGT. The CDR3 loop spans 16 amino acids. With 4 bases clipped from V and 1 base from J, the junction kept 5 bases outside the gene matches. This entry is derived from a study of technical replicates of blood from a few donors. The method was immunoSEQ multiplex PCR; TCRdb's version includes in-frame clones alone and lacks a portion of them. The repertoire holds roughly 66,000 clones, approximately 83% seen once, with 4% to 6% in the top ten. The source is a human donor in good health. Some clones in this sample may be carry-over from other donors' samples. Sequencing used PBMCs. V usage is TRBV6-1 and J usage is TRBJ2-7; 12 nucleotides align to TRBD2. CDR3 region: CASSGLAGGQSYEQYF. The CDR3 nucleotides are TGTGCCAGCAGTGGGCTAGCGGGGGGGCAATCCTACGAGCAGTACTTC.